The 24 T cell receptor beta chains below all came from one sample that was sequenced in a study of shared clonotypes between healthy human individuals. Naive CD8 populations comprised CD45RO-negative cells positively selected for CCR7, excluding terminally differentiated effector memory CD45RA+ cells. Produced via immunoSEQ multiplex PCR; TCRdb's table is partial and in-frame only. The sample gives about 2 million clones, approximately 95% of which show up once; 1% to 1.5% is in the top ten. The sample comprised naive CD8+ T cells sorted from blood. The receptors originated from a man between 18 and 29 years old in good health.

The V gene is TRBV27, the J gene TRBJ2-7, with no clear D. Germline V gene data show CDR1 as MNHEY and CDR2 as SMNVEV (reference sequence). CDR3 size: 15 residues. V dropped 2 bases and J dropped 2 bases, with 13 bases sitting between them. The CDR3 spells CASSLGIAPTYEQYF. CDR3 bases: TGTGCCAGCAGTTTAGGAATAGCACCAACCTACGAGCAGTACTTC.

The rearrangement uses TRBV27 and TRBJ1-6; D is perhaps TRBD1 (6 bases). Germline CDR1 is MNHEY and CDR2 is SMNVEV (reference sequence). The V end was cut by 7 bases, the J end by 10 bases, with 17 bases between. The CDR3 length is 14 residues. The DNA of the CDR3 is TGTGCCAGCACCGGAGCAACAGGGATGTCACCCCTCCACTTT. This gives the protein CASTGATGMSPLHF.

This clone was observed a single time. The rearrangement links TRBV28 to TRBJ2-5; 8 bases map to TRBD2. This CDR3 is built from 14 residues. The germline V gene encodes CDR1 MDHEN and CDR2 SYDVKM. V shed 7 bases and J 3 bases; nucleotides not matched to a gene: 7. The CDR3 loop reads CASTPPGGEETQYF. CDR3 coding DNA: TGTGCCAGCACCCCTCCCGGGGGGGAAGAGACCCAGTACTTC.

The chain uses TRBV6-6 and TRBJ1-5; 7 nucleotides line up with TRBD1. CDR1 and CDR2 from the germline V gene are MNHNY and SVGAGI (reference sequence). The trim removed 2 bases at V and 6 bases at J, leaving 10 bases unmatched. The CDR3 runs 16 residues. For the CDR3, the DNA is TGTGCCAGCAGTTACCCGACAGGGACCCTCGCTCAGCCCCAGCATTTT. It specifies CASSYPTGTLAQPQHF.

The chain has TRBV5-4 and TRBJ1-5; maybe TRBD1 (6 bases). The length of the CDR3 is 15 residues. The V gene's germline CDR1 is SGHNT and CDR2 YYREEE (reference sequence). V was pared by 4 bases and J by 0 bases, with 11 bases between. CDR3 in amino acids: CASSGYRDSNQPQHF. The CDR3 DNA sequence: TGTGCCAGCAGCGGATACAGGGATAGCAATCAGCCCCAGCATTTT.

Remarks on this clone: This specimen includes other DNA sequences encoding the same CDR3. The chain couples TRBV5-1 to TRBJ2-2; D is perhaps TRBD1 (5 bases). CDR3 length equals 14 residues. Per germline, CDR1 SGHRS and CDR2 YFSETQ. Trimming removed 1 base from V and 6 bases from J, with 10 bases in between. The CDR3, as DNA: TGCGCCAGCAGCTTGACAGGCCCCGCCGGGGAGCTGTTTTTT. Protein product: CASSLTGPAGELFF.

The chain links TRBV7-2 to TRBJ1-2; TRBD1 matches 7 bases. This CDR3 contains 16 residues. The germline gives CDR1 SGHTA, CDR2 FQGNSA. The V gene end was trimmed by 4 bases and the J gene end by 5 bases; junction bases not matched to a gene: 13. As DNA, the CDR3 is TGTGCCAGCAGCTCGTGGGGGGGCAGGGACAGATATGGCTACACCTTC. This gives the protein CASSSWGGRDRYGYTF.

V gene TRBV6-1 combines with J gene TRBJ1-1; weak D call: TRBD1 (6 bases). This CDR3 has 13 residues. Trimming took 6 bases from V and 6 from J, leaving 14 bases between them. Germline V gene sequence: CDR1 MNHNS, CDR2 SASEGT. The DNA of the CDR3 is TGTGCCAGCAGCGACAGGCGATTGGCTGAAGCTTTCTTT. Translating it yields CASSDRRLAEAFF.

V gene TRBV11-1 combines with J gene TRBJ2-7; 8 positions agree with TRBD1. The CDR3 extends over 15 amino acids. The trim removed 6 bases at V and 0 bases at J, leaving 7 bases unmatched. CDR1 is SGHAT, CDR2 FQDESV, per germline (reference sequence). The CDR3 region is CASSYDRGSSYEQYF. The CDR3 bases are TGTGCCAGCAGTTACGACAGGGGAAGCTCCTACGAGCAGTACTTC. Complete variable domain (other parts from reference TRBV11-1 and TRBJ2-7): EAEVAQSPRYKITEKSQAVAFWCDPISGHATLYWYRQILGQGPELLVQFQDESVVDDSQLPKDRFSAERLKGVDSTLKIQPAELGDSAMYLCASSYDRGSSYEQYFGPGTRLTVT.

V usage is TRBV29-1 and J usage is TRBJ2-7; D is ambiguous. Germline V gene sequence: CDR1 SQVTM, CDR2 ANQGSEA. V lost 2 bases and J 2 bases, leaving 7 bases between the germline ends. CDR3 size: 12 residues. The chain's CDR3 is CSVERLAYEQYF. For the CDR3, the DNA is TGCAGCGTTGAACGTTTAGCCTACGAGCAGTACTTC.

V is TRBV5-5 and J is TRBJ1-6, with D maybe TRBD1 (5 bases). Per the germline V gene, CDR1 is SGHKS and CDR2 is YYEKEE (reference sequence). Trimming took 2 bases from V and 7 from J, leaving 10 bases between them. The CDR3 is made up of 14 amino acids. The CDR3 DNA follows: TGTGCCAGCAGCTTTGGGGGTCGGAATTCACCCCTCCACTTT. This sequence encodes CASSFGGRNSPLHF.

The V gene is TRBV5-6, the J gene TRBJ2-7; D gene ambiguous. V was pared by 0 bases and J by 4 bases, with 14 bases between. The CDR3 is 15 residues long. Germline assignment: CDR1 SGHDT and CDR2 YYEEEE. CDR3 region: CASSLATRGSYEQYF. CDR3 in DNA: TGTGCCAGCAGCTTGGCCACTCGAGGTTCATACGAGCAGTACTTC.

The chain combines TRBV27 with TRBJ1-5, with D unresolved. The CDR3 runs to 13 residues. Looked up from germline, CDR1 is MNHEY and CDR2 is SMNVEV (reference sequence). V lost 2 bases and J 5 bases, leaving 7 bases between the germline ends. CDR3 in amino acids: CASSLNQYQPQHF. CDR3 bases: TGTGCCAGCAGTTTAAACCAGTATCAGCCCCAGCATTTT.

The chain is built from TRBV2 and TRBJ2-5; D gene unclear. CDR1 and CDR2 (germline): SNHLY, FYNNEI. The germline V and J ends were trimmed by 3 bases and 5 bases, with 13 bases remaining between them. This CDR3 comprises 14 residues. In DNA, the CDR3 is TGTGCCAGCAGTGACGAAGCTAATGGGGAGACCCAGTACTTC. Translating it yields CASSDEANGETQYF.

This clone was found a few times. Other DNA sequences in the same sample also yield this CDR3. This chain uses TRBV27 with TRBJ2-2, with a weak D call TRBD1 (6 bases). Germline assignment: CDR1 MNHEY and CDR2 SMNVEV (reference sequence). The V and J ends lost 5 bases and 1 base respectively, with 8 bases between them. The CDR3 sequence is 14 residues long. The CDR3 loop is CASSPGQNTGELFF. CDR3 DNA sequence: TGTGCCAGCAGTCCGGGACAGAACACCGGGGAGCTGTTTTTT.

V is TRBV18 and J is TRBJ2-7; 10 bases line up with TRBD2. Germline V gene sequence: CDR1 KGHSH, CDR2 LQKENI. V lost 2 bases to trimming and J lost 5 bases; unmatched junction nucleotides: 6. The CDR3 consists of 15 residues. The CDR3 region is CASSPIAGGVDEQYF. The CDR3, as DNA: TGTGCCAGCTCACCAATAGCGGGAGGAGTCGACGAGCAGTACTTC.

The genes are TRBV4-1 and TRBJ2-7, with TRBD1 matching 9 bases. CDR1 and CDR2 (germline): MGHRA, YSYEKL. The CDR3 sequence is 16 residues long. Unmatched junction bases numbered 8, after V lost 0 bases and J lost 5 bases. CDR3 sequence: CASSQDLGQGIDEQYF. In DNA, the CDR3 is TGCGCCAGCAGCCAAGATCTAGGACAGGGGATCGACGAGCAGTACTTC.

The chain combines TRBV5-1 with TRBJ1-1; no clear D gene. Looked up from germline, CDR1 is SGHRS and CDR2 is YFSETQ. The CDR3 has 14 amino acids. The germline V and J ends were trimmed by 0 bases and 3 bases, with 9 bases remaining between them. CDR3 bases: TGCGCCAGCAGCTTGGCGGCACCCGACACTGAAGCTTTCTTT. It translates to CASSLAAPDTEAFF.

Here the CDR3 DNA reads TGTGCCAGCAGCTTCCCGCTCTATAGCAATCAGCCCCAGCATTTT. It specifies CASSFPLYSNQPQHF. The rearrangement joins TRBV5-8 to TRBJ1-5; D is unclear. Germline assignment: CDR1 SGHTS and CDR2 YDEGEE. With 2 bases removed from V and 0 bases from J, the gap between germline ends came to 9 bases. The CDR3 has 15 amino acids. The whole variable domain, remainder taken from reference TRBV5-8 and TRBJ1-5, is EAGVTQSPTHLIKTRGQQATLRCSPISGHTSVYWYQQALGLGLQFLLWYDEGEERNRGNFPPRFSGRQFPNYSSELNVNALELEDSALYLCASSFPLYSNQPQHFGDGTRLSIL.

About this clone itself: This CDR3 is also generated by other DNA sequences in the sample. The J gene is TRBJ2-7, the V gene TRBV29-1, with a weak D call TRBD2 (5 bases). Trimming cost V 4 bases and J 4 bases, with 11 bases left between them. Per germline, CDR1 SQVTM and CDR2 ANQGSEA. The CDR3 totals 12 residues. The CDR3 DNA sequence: TGCAGCGTTGGCCCCGGCGGGTACGAGCAGTACTTC. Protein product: CSVGPGGYEQYF.

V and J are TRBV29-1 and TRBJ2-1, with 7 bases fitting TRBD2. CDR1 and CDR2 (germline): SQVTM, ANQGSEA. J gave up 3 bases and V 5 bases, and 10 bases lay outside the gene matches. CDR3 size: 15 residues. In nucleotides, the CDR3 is TGCAGCGTTCAGACTAGCTACCCCAACTACAATGAGCAGTTCTTC. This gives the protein CSVQTSYPNYNEQFF.

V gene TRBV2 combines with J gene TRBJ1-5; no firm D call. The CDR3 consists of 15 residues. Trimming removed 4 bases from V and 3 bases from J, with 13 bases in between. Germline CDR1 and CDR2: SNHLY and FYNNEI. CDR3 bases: TGTGCCAGCAGTGCGCCCCGCTGGGACAATCAGCCCCAGCATTTT. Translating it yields CASSAPRWDNQPQHF. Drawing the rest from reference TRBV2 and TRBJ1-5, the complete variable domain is EPEVTQTPSHQVTQMGQEVILRCVPISNHLYFYWYRQILGQKVEFLVSFYNNEISEKSEIFDDQFSVERPDGSNFTLKIRSTKLEDSAMYFCASSAPRWDNQPQHFGDGTRLSIL.

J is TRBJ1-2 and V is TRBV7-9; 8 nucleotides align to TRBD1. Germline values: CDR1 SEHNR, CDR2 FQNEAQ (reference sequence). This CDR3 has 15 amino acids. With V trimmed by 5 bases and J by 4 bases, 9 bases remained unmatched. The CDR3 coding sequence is TGTGCCAGCAGCCAAACGACAGGGGAGGTCTATGGCTACACCTTC. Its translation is CASSQTTGEVYGYTF.

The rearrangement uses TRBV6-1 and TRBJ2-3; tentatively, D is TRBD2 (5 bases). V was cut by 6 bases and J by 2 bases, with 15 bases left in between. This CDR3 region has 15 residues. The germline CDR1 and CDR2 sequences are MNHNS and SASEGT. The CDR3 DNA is TGTGCCAGCAGGGACCTGGAGGAGTACACAGATACGCAGTATTTT. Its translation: CASRDLEEYTDTQYF.